These T cell receptor beta chains were read from a single sample in a study of T cells in Graves' hyperthyroidism and ophthalmopathy. TCRdb recomputed calls from the multiplex PCR reads with MiXCR, one row per CDR3 protein. Among around 520,000 distinct CDR3 sequences listed, roughly 25% were seen once. Sequencing input: blood. The source of these receptors is a woman aged 25 to 39 with Graves' ophthalmopathy. Each CDR3 is given with its conserved first and last residue. A D gene is named only where the DNA matches it firmly. Size is omitted from some rows. Given values are once, few, many or a class for expanded clones.

cdr3_aa cdr3_nt clone_size j_call d_call v_call
CASSQTRGTGTGELFF TGTGCCAGCAGCCAAACACGGGGGACGGGGACCGGGGAGCTGTTTTTT many TRBJ2-2 - TRBV14
CASNPRGGFGGGELFF TGTGCCAGCAACCCGAGAGGGGGATTCGGTGGCGGGGAGCTGTTTTTT many TRBJ2-2 - TRBV12-3/TRBV12-4
CATSRRNREEDRGYTF TGTGCCACCAGCAGGCGAAACAGGGAGGAAGATAGGGGCTACACCTTC - TRBJ1-2 - TRBV15
CASSPRRETQYF TGTGCCAGCAGTCCTAGGAGAGAGACCCAGTACTTC many TRBJ2-5 - TRBV18
CASGGLGRKSSGANVLTF TGTGCCAGCGGGGGATTGGGACGGAAATCCTCTGGGGCCAACGTCCTGACTTTC - TRBJ2-6 - TRBV6-2/TRBV6-3
CASRPSTGHQPQHF TGTGCCAGCAGACCTTCGACAGGGCATCAGCCCCAGCATTTT many TRBJ1-5 TRBD1 TRBV6-1
CASSLGWGRRQETQYF TGTGCCAGCAGCTTAGGGTGGGGCAGACGACAAGAGACCCAGTACTTC many TRBJ2-5 - TRBV7-2
CSASTSGEQYF TGCAGTGCGAGTACTAGCGGCGAGCAGTACTTC - TRBJ2-7 TRBD2 TRBV20-1
CASSLGAYVGNTEAFF TGCGCCAGCAGCTTGGGGGCGTACGTGGGGAACACTGAAGCTTTCTTT - TRBJ1-1 - TRBV5-1
CASSFYEQYF TGTGCCAGCAGCTTCTACGAGCAGTACTTC many TRBJ2-7 - TRBV7-2
CASSGQGHYGYTF TGTGCCAGCAGTGGACAGGGACACTATGGCTACACCTTC many TRBJ1-2 TRBD1 TRBV6-2/TRBV6-3
CASSLAEQIYGYTF TGTGCCAGCAGCTTAGCGGAACAGATCTATGGCTACACCTTC - TRBJ1-2 - TRBV7-9
CASSEAAWRNSPLHF TGTGCCAGCAGTGAGGCAGCCTGGCGTAATTCACCCCTCCACTTT - TRBJ1-6 - TRBV2
CASSPWTGGSTEAFF TGTGCCAGCAGTCCTTGGACAGGGGGGAGCACTGAAGCTTTCTTT many TRBJ1-1 TRBD1 TRBV6-5
CSARPPGLAGKFADTQYF TGCAGTGCTAGACCTCCGGGACTAGCGGGGAAGTTCGCAGATACGCAGTATTTT many TRBJ2-3 TRBD2 TRBV20-1
CAITNFPNTEAFF TGTGCCATCACTAACTTTCCGAACACTGAAGCTTTCTTT few TRBJ1-1 - TRBV28
CASSFLTDHGYTF TGTGCCAGCAGCTTTCTAACAGACCATGGCTACACCTTC - TRBJ1-2 - TRBV5-6
CASAPTTGDYQPQHF TGTGCCAGCGCCCCAACCACAGGGGATTATCAGCCCCAGCATTTT - TRBJ1-5 TRBD1 TRBV27
CASGLGQGFGYTF TGTGCTAGTGGACTGGGACAGGGGTTTGGCTACACCTTC many TRBJ1-2 TRBD1 TRBV12-5
CASKWGSEGYTF TGTGCCAGCAAATGGGGGTCGGAAGGCTACACCTTC many TRBJ1-2 - TRBV6-1
CAWSTVQETQYF TGTGCCTGGAGTACCGTACAAGAGACCCAGTACTTC few TRBJ2-5 - TRBV30
CASSQGEFYGYTF TGTGCCAGCAGCCAAGGGGAGTTCTATGGCTACACCTTC few TRBJ1-2 - TRBV14
CASSQGQGANTIYF TGCGCCAGCAGCCAGGGACAGGGGGCAAACACCATATATTTT many TRBJ1-3 TRBD1 TRBV4-1
CSATGPTYEQYF TGCAGTGCAACAGGTCCTACCTACGAGCAGTACTTC few TRBJ2-7 - TRBV20-1
CASSSYRGSYEQYF TGTGCCAGCAGCTCCTACAGGGGTAGCTACGAGCAGTACTTC few TRBJ2-7 TRBD1 TRBV11-2
CATSRSSGWGLDLTGELFF TGTGCCACCAGCAGATCCTCCGGGTGGGGACTAGATCTCACCGGGGAGCTGTTTTTT many TRBJ2-2 TRBD2 TRBV15
CASSVGRYEQYF TGTGCCAGCAGTGTCGGCCGTTACGAGCAGTACTTC many TRBJ2-7 - TRBV28
CASSSPPGSGNSGNTIYF TGTGCCAGCAGCTCGCCTCCCGGTTCGGGAAACTCTGGAAACACCATATATTTT many TRBJ1-3 - TRBV7-8
CASSHRTGGRHSYGYTF TGTGCCAGCAGCCACCGGACAGGGGGTCGTCATTCCTATGGCTACACCTTC - TRBJ1-2 TRBD1 TRBV7-8
CASSEGWGQGFQYF TGTGCCAGCAGTGAGGGTTGGGGACAGGGATTTCAGTACTTC many TRBJ2-4 TRBD1 TRBV6-1
CAWSEDGTLGYTF TGTGCCTGGAGTGAGGACGGTACCCTTGGCTACACCTTC - TRBJ1-2 - TRBV30